The present T cell receptor beta chain was sequenced within a study of T cell repertoires in aging, cancer and after chemotherapy. Study-level points and caveats: Rebound thymic output was suggested by rising median generation probability during chemotherapy in each cancer cohort.

A mixed TRB-A/B primer pool amplified rearranged TRB by multiplex touch-down PCR. TCRdb reprocessed the multiplex PCR reads with MiXCR, giving one entry per CDR3 protein. The sample lists about 12,000 distinct CDR3 sequences; about 28% were seen once. This CDR3 comprises 14 residues. Germline CDR1 is MNHEY and CDR2 is SVGAGI. Losses at the gene ends were 5 bases for V and 0 bases for J; bases not matched to a gene: 4. TCR beta rearrangements were amplified from peripheral blood genomic DNA. Turning to this clonotype: Its specificity is unknown.

The specimen sequenced was blood. The chain is built from TRBV6-5 and TRBJ2-7; 7 bases match TRBD1. This TCR derives from a human donor in good health. The donor label of this sample is uncertain. This CDR3 is CASSRRDSSYEQYF. CDR3 sequence (DNA): TGTGCCAGCAGTCGCCGGGACAGCTCCTACGAGCAGTACTTC.